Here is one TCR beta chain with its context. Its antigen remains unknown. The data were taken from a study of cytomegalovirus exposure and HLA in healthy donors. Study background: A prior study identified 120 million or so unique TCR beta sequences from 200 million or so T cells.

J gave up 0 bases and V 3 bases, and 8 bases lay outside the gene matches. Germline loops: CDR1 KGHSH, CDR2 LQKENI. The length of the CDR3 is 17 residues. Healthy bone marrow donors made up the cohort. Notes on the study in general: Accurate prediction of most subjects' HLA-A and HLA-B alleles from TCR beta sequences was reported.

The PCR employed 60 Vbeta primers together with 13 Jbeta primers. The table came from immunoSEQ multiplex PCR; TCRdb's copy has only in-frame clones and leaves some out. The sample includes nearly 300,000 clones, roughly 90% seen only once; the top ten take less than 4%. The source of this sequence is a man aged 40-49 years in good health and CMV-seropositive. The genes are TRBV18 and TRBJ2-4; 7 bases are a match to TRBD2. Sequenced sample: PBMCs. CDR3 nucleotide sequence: TGTGCCAGCTCACCGAGGGGAGGGTCGGTAGCCAAAAACATTCAGTACTTC. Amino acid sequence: CASSPRGGSVAKNIQYF.